This T cell receptor beta chain was sequenced during a study of T-cell reconstitution after alpha-beta-depleted transplantation in children. Unique molecular identifiers tagged the TCRbeta library. TCRdb re-called the PCR reads through MiXCR, storing one row per CDR3 protein. The table shows 350,000 to 400,000 distinct CDR3 sequences, with 13% occurring only once. The CDR3 loop spans 14 amino acids. The germline gives CDR1 WSHSY, CDR2 SAAADI. Trimming shortened V by 0 bases and J by 3 bases, and 9 bases separated the two germline ends. Here the sequenced sample was PBMCs, taken from the stem cell graft. This chain connects TRBV10-2 to TRBJ2-7; D call uncertain. This sequence was found in a human donor who donated a stem cell graft to a child with Fanconi anemia. CDR3 DNA sequence: TGCGCCAGCAGTGAGTCAGGAACCCTCTACGAGCAGTACGTC. This gives the protein CASSESGTLYEQYV.